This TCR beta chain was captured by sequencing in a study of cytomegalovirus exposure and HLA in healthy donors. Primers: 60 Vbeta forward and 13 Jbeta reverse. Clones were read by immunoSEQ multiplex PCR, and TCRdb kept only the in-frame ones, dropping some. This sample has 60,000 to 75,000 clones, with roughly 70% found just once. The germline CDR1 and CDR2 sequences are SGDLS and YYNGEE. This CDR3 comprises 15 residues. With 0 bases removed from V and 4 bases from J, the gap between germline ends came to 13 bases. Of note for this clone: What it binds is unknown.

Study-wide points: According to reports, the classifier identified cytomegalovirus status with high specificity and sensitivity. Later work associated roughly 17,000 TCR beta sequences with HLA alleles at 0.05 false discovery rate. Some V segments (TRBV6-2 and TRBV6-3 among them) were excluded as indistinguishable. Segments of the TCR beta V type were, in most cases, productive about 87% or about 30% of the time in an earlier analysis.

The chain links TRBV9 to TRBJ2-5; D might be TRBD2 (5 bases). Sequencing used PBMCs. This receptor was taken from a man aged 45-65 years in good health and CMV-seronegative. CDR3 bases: TGTGCCAGCAGCGTAGTCCCGGGGAGTATAGAGACCCAGTACTTC. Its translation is CASSVVPGSIETQYF.